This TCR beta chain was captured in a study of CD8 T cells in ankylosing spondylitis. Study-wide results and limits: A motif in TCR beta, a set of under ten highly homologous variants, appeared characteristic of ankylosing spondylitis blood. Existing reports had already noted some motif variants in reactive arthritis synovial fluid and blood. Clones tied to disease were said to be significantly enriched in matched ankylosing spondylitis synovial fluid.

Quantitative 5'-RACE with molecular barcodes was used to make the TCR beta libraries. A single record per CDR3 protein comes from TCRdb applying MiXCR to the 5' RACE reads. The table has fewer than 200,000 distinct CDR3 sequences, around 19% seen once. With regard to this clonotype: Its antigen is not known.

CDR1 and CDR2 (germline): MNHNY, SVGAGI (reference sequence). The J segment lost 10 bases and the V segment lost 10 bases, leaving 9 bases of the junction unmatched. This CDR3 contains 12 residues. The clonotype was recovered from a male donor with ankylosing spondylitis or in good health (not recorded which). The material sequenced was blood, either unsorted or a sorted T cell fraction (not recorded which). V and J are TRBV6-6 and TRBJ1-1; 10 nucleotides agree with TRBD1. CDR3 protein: CATTGRDRGAFF. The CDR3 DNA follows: TGTGCCACCACGGGTAGGGACAGGGGAGCTTTCTTT.